The 29 T cell receptor beta chains given below trace back to one sample, sequenced in a study of blood T cell repertoires in COVID-19. Some clones are missing from TCRdb's copy, which holds only in-frame ones; the method was immunoSEQ multiplex PCR. This sample has roughly 200,000 clones, with 75% to 90% found just once. The specimen was peripheral blood. These receptors were obtained from a man aged 60 to 69 with acute or convalescent COVID-19.

The V call is TRBV11-1, the J call TRBJ2-1; D is uncertain. Germline CDR1 and CDR2: SGHAT and FQDESV (reference sequence). The CDR3 spans 12 residues. Trimming shortened V by 5 bases and J by 7 bases, and 9 bases separated the two germline ends. The CDR3 region has the DNA TGTGCCAGCAGCCGGTCTAGGAATGAGCAGTTCTTC. Translated: CASSRSRNEQFF.

The gene calls are TRBV25-1 and TRBJ2-2; TRBD1 agrees at 12 bases. Germline CDR1 and CDR2: MGHDK and SYGVNS. The CDR3 length is 17 residues. J gave up 2 bases and V 3 bases, and 4 bases lay outside the gene matches. The CDR3 sequence is CASSDGTGGFNTGELFF. DNA of the CDR3: TGTGCCAGCAGTGATGGGACAGGGGGCTTCAACACCGGGGAGCTGTTTTTT.

A few counts support this clone. This chain links TRBV19 with TRBJ1-5; D is undetermined. V was shortened by 1 base and J by 9 bases, with 10 bases between the two germline ends. Germline CDR1 is LNHDA and CDR2 is SQIVND (reference sequence). This CDR3 is 13 amino acids long. CDR3 sequence (DNA): TGTGCCAGTAGTATAGCGGGAGTTCCGCCCCAGCATTTT. This codes for CASSIAGVPPQHF.

J is TRBJ1-1 and V is TRBV25-1; 12 positions match TRBD1. Trimming removed 9 bases from V and 11 bases from J; junction bases left unmatched: 10. The CDR3 is 13 amino acids. The germline V gene has CDR1 MGHDK and CDR2 SYGVNS. The chain's CDR3 is CASGRGQGASAFF. The CDR3, as DNA: TGTGCCAGTGGAAGGGGACAGGGGGCTTCGGCTTTCTTT.

The rearrangement joins TRBV11-2 to TRBJ2-7; the match to TRBD2 covers 11 bases. Germline V CDR1 and CDR2: SGHAT, FQNNGV. The CDR3 length is 15 residues. V was pared by 5 bases and J by 3 bases, with 6 bases of the junction left unmatched. DNA for the CDR3: TGTGCCAGCAGCACACTAGCGGGAGCTAACTACGAGCAGTACTTC. Translation: CASSTLAGANYEQYF. Drawing the rest from reference TRBV11-2 and TRBJ2-7, the complete variable domain is EAGVAQSPRYKIIEKRQSVAFWCNPISGHATLYWYQQILGQGPKLLIQFQNNGVVDDSQLPKDRFSAERLKGVDSTLKIQPAKLEDSAVYLCASSTLAGANYEQYFGPGTRLTVT.

The V gene is TRBV30, the J gene TRBJ1-5; 8 positions agree with TRBD1. The CDR3 has 14 amino acids. V was pared by 4 bases and J by 2 bases, with 4 bases of the junction left unmatched. Germline V gives CDR1 GTSNPN, CDR2 SVGIG (reference sequence). The CDR3: CAWTKQGGNQPQHF. CDR3 bases: TGTGCCTGGACTAAACAGGGGGGCAATCAGCCCCAGCATTTT.

This clone was seen just once. The rearrangement joins TRBV2 to TRBJ2-1, with 8 positions matching TRBD2. The V segment lost 6 bases and the J segment 4 bases; nucleotides outside the gene matches: 5. This CDR3 comprises 14 residues. The germline gives CDR1 SNHLY, CDR2 FYNNEI. The CDR3 loop reads CASRTSGVYNEQFF. CDR3 nucleotides: TGTGCCAGCAGAACTAGCGGAGTTTACAATGAGCAGTTCTTC.

This chain joins TRBV12-5 and TRBJ2-7; tentatively, D is TRBD2 (6 bases). Germline CDR1 and CDR2: LGHNT and FRNRAP. V was trimmed by 2 bases and J by 7 bases, leaving 21 bases between them. There are 16 residues in the CDR3. DNA of the CDR3: TGTGCTAGTGGTTTGATACTTGGGACTCCAATGAGGGAGCAGTACTTC. Protein sequence: CASGLILGTPMREQYF.

In its sample, this clone was seen once. The J gene is TRBJ1-2, the V gene TRBV5-1, with D possibly TRBD1 on 5 matching bases. V was trimmed by 5 bases and J by 4 bases, leaving 12 bases between them. Germline V gives CDR1 SGHRS, CDR2 YFSETQ. CDR3 length: 13 amino acids. The CDR3 loop is CASRRDGGYGYTF. The CDR3 DNA follows: TGCGCCAGCAGACGAGACGGGGGCTATGGCTACACCTTC.

This clone was detected only once. The rearrangement links TRBV7-8 to TRBJ2-5, with D tentatively TRBD2 (5 bases). The CDR3 extends over 13 amino acids. V dropped 5 bases and J dropped 4 bases, with 11 bases sitting between them. In germline, CDR1 is SGHVS, CDR2 FQNEAQ. The CDR3 is CASSPRTSETQYF. CDR3 sequence (DNA): TGTGCCAGCAGCCCAAGGACTTCAGAGACCCAGTACTTC.

This chain uses TRBV28 with TRBJ2-1; no clear D gene. The CDR3 has 15 residues. V was cut by 5 bases and J by 1 base, with 12 bases left in between. Germline assignment: CDR1 MDHEN and CDR2 SYDVKM. The CDR3 DNA is TGTGCCAGCAGTCATTACGGTAGTTCCTACAATGAGCAGTTCTTC. Protein sequence: CASSHYGSSYNEQFF.

The chain couples TRBV28 to TRBJ2-5; tentative D call: TRBD2 (6 bases). The germline V and J ends were trimmed by 6 bases and 5 bases, with 19 bases remaining between them. The CDR3 runs to 15 residues. Germline V gene lookup returns CDR1 MDHEN and CDR2 SYDVKM. The CDR3 spells CASRPEGMNWETQYF. In DNA form, the CDR3 reads TGTGCCAGCAGGCCGGAGGGAATGAACTGGGAGACCCAGTACTTC.

This clone was observed a handful of times. The chain carries TRBV6-2 or TRBV6-3 and TRBJ1-1, with 7 bases identical to TRBD1. The V and J ends lost 2 bases and 5 bases, in that order; junction bases with no gene match: 8. From germline, CDR1 is MNHEY and CDR2 SVGEGT. This CDR3 spans 15 amino acids. The CDR3 here is CASSYPDRRETEAFF. In DNA, the CDR3 is TGTGCCAGCAGTTACCCGGACAGGAGGGAAACTGAAGCTTTCTTT.

This clone was found a few times. V usage is TRBV7-9 and J usage is TRBJ2-1; the D gene is possibly TRBD2 (6 bases). V lost 7 bases and J 0 bases, leaving 16 bases between the germline ends. There are 16 residues in the CDR3. Germline V lookup: CDR1 SEHNR, CDR2 FQNEAQ (reference sequence). The CDR3 is CASTYGRGSSYNEQFF. In DNA form, the CDR3 reads TGTGCCAGCACCTACGGGCGGGGAAGCTCCTACAATGAGCAGTTCTTC.

This clone was counted between two and nine times. The chain carries TRBV2 and TRBJ1-2; 7 bases map to TRBD1. CDR1 and CDR2 from the germline V gene are SNHLY and FYNNEI. V gave up 6 bases and J gave up 2 bases; unmatched junction bases: 3. This CDR3 spans 13 amino acids. CDR3 residues: CASSVQGNYGYTF. The DNA of the CDR3 is TGTGCCAGCAGCGTACAGGGGAACTATGGCTACACCTTC. Full variable domain (remainder filled in from reference TRBV2 and TRBJ1-2): EPEVTQTPSHQVTQMGQEVILRCVPISNHLYFYWYRQILGQKVEFLVSFYNNEISEKSEIFDDQFSVERPDGSNFTLKIRSTKLEDSAMYFCASSVQGNYGYTFGSGTRLTVV.

This rearrangement joins TRBV4-1 to TRBJ2-3; weak D call: TRBD1 (6 bases). Germline assignment: CDR1 MGHRA and CDR2 YSYEKL. This CDR3 contains 16 residues. V lost 8 bases and J 2 bases, leaving 20 bases between the germline ends. The CDR3 nucleotides are TGCGCCAGCGGGAGAACGGGACAACCTTCCACAGATACGCAGTATTTT. Amino acids: CASGRTGQPSTDTQYF.

The chain links TRBV11-2 to TRBJ2-5, with 7 bases that match TRBD2. Trimming removed 5 bases from V and 7 bases from J; junction bases left unmatched: 10. Germline loops: CDR1 SGHAT, CDR2 FQNNGV. This CDR3 comprises 14 residues. CDR3 nucleotide sequence: TGTGCCAGCAGCCTTTCGCGGGGGACTTTGACCCAGTACTTC. This translates into CASSLSRGTLTQYF.

This clone was seen only once. The genes are TRBV5-1 and TRBJ2-6, with D perhaps matching TRBD1 (5 bases). This CDR3 has 17 residues. Germline lookup yields CDR1 SGHRS and CDR2 YFSETQ. V gave up 7 bases and J gave up 0 bases, with 17 bases separating them. Written as DNA, the CDR3 is TGCGCCAGCCGGCCGCAGGGCCTGAGCTCTGGGGCCAACGTCCTGACTTTC. Translating gives CASRPQGLSSGANVLTF.

The V call is TRBV11-1, the J call TRBJ2-7; TRBD1 matches at 9 bases. J was trimmed by 4 bases and V by 5 bases; bases with no gene match: 6. This CDR3 is built from 14 residues. The V gene's germline CDR1 is SGHAT and CDR2 FQDESV (reference sequence). CDR3 in DNA: TGTGCCAGCAGCGTTGACAGGGGGTTATACGAGCAGTACTTC. Translation gives CASSVDRGLYEQYF.

The J gene is TRBJ2-1, the V gene TRBV27; 13 nucleotides agree with TRBD2. The CDR3 totals 16 residues. CDR1 and CDR2 (germline): MNHEY, SMNVEV (reference sequence). The V segment lost 5 bases and the J segment 10 bases; nucleotides outside the gene matches: 11. The CDR3: CASSEKLAGGPREQFF. CDR3 DNA sequence: TGTGCCAGCAGTGAAAAACTAGCGGGAGGGCCCCGAGAGCAGTTCTTC.

The V call is TRBV28, the J call TRBJ2-1; tentative D call: TRBD2 (5 bases). The CDR3 consists of 15 residues. The V end was cut by 1 base, the J end by 7 bases, with 14 bases between. Germline loops: CDR1 MDHEN, CDR2 SYDVKM. Here the CDR3 DNA reads TGTGCCAGCAGTTTATCCCTCATGCGGGCTAATGAGCAGTTCTTC. As protein: CASSLSLMRANEQFF. The whole variable domain, filled in from reference TRBV28 and TRBJ2-1, reads DVKVTQSSRYLVKRTGEKVFLECVQDMDHENMFWYRQDPGLGLRLIYFSYDVKMKEKGDIPEGYSVSREKKERFSLILESASTNQTSMYLCASSLSLMRANEQFFGPGTRLTVL.

The chain carries TRBV7-9 and TRBJ1-6, with a weak D call TRBD1 (5 bases). Germline lookup yields CDR1 SEHNR and CDR2 FQNEAQ (reference sequence). The CDR3 sequence is 14 residues long. V lost 7 bases and J lost 8, with 15 bases in between. CDR3 sequence (DNA): TGTGCCAGCACCAAAGATGGGGCTTATTCACCCCTCCACTTT. The encoded protein is CASTKDGAYSPLHF.

The V call is TRBV7-3, the J call TRBJ1-1; tentatively, D is TRBD1 (5 bases). The CDR3 length is 13 residues. CDR1 SGHTA and CDR2 FQGTGA come from the germline V gene. Trimming took off 5 bases at V and 0 bases at J, with 7 bases between the two ends. The CDR3 spells CASSTDMNTEAFF. CDR3 coding DNA: TGTGCCAGCAGCACGGACATGAACACTGAAGCTTTCTTT.

The CDR3 bases are TGTGCCAGCAGCCTCCTGGGACAGGGGATGTCCGGGGAGCTGTTTTTT. Encoded protein: CASSLLGQGMSGELFF. The chain couples TRBV7-2 to TRBJ2-2; 10 positions agree with TRBD1. Germline CDR1 SGHTA, CDR2 FQGNSA. There are 16 residues in the CDR3. V dropped 5 bases and J dropped 6; count of bases not matched to a gene: 9. The whole variable domain, remainder taken from reference TRBV7-2 and TRBJ2-2, is GAGVSQSPSNKVTEKGKDVELRCDPISGHTALYWYRQSLGQGLEFLIYFQGNSAPDKSGLPSDRFSAERTGGSVSTLTIQRTQQEDSAVYLCASSLLGQGMSGELFFGEGSRLTVL.

The chain has TRBV5-6 and TRBJ2-1, with 8 bases aligning to TRBD2. Trimming at V came to 4 bases and at J to 0 bases, leaving 3 bases not matched to a gene. CDR1 is SGHDT, CDR2 YYEEEE, per germline. This CDR3 has 15 amino acids. In nucleotides, the CDR3 is TGTGCCAGCAGCCCAAGCGGGAGCTCCTACAATGAGCAGTTCTTC. Translating gives CASSPSGSSYNEQFF.

This clone was counted once. The genes are TRBV5-6 and TRBJ1-1; D not certain. The germline V gene encodes CDR1 SGHDT and CDR2 YYEEEE. With 0 bases removed from V and 6 bases from J, the gap between germline ends came to 6 bases. The length of the CDR3 is 12 residues. CDR3 in DNA: TGTGCCAGCAGCTTGGCGAGGGCTGAAGCTTTCTTT. Protein: CASSLARAEAFF.

This clone has only a few counts. The chain recombines TRBV6-2 or TRBV6-3 with TRBJ1-1; the D is unclear. Looked up from germline, CDR1 is MNHEY and CDR2 is SVGEGT. The CDR3 is 12 residues long. Trimming pared 6 bases from V and 7 bases from J, leaving 12 bases between. In DNA, the CDR3 is TGTGCCAGCAGCAATACCGGGAGTGAAGCTTTCTTT. Translation: CASSNTGSEAFF.

V gene TRBV7-8 combines with J gene TRBJ2-2; D possibly corresponds to TRBD1 (6 bases). Germline CDR1 reads SGHVS; CDR2 reads FQNEAQ. This CDR3 region has 16 residues. V lost 1 base and J lost 2, with 11 bases in between. The chain's CDR3 is CASSLGQGRNTGELFF. CDR3 in DNA: TGTGCCAGCAGCTTAGGGCAGGGGCGTAACACCGGGGAGCTGTTTTTT.

The chain has TRBV18 and TRBJ2-1; 8 bases are a match to TRBD2. After removal of 3 bases from V and 4 bases from J, the junction contained 5 bases not matched to a gene. There are 15 residues in the CDR3. CDR1 and CDR2 (germline): KGHSH, LQKENI. CDR3 DNA: TGTGCCAGCTCACCTCTACTAGCGGCATACAATGAGCAGTTCTTC. This translates into CASSPLLAAYNEQFF.